These T cell receptor beta chains were read from a single sample in a study of blood T cell repertoires in COVID-19. Using immunoSEQ multiplex PCR, the repertoire was profiled, and TCRdb retains in-frame clones only, with some absent. Of around 160,000 clones in the sample, more than 75% were seen once. The source material was PBMCs or T cells enriched from blood (not recorded which). The receptors were gathered from a man aged 40-50 years who had recovered from COVID-19. Each CDR3 is given with its conserved first and last residue. A D gene is named only where the DNA matches it firmly. The size field is filled for only some rows; it gives once, few, many or a size class.

D gene	V gene	clone size	J gene	CDR3 DNA	CDR3 protein
TRBD1	TRBV12-5	few	TRBJ1-5	TGTGCTAGTGGCTTTACCCGGGACAGGGGTAATCAGCCCCAGCATTTT	CASGFTRDRGNQPQHF
TRBD2	TRBV5-1	NA	TRBJ2-7	TGCGCCAGCAGGCGGGGGACTAGCGGGCCCTACGAGCAGTACTTC	CASRRGTSGPYEQYF
NA	TRBV5-4	NA	TRBJ2-5	TGTGCCAGCAGCGGGGGGACGCGAAAAGAGACCCAGTACTTC	CASSGGTRKETQYF
TRBD1	TRBV5-1	few	TRBJ1-1	TGCGCCAGCAGCTTAGCACGGACAGGGAATCGTAACACTGAAGCTTTCTTT	CASSLARTGNRNTEAFF
NA	TRBV30	few	TRBJ2-5	TGTGCCTGGAGTGGACAGTTACAAGAGACCCAGTACTTC	CAWSGQLQETQYF
TRBD1	TRBV25-1	NA	TRBJ1-5	TGTGCCAGCAGTCCACGACAGGGGACCCAGCATTTT	CASSPRQGTQHF
TRBD1	TRBV9	NA	TRBJ1-6	TGTGCCAGCAGCGTACAGCAGGGGGGAAATTCACCCCTCCACTTT	CASSVQQGGNSPLHF
NA	TRBV6-5	few	TRBJ2-7	TGTGCCAGCAGTTGGGGGAGGGGGGGATCCTACGAGCAGTACTTC	CASSWGRGGSYEQYF
TRBD1	TRBV6-6	once	TRBJ1-1	TGTGCCAGCAGTCGGCCTACCGGGACAGGTCCCATGAACACTGAAGCTTTCTTT	CASSRPTGTGPMNTEAFF
NA	TRBV9	NA	TRBJ1-2	TGTGCCAGCAGCCCCAGTGGGGGGGGAGTCTATGGCTACACCTTC	CASSPSGGGVYGYTF
TRBD1	TRBV9	once	TRBJ1-3	TGTGCCAGCAGCGGACAGGGGAACTTTTCTGGAAACACCATATATTTT	CASSGQGNFSGNTIYF
NA	TRBV5-6	NA	TRBJ2-1	TGTGCCAGCAGCTTTTACGCGGGTTCGGACAATGAGCAGTTCTTC	CASSFYAGSDNEQFF
TRBD2	TRBV3-1/TRBV3-2	NA	TRBJ2-5	TGTGCCAGCAGCCAGGGACTAGGTATTCAAGAGACCCAGTACTTC	CASSQGLGIQETQYF
NA	TRBV21-1	few	TRBJ1-1	NA	CASSKGVGGGAAGTEAFF
TRBD2	TRBV3-1/TRBV3-2	once	TRBJ2-1	TGTGCCAGCAGCCAAGAACTTAGGACTAGCGGGGAGCAGTTCTTC	CASSQELRTSGEQFF
TRBD1	TRBV7-6	once	TRBJ2-1	TGTGCCAGCAGCTTAGGTCGGGCACAGGGGACTGAGCAGTTCTTC	CASSLGRAQGTEQFF
NA	TRBV7-6	NA	TRBJ2-3	TGTGCCAGCAGCTTAGCGGGGGGGGCTATCACAGATACGCAGTATTTT	CASSLAGGAITDTQYF
NA	TRBV2	NA	TRBJ1-1	TGTGCCAGCAGTATCAATTGGAGCACTGAAGCTTTCTTT	CASSINWSTEAFF
NA	TRBV9	NA	TRBJ1-6	TGTGCCAGCAGCGTAGACGGGGGAGGGAATTCACCCCTCCACTTT	CASSVDGGGNSPLHF
TRBD1	TRBV5-5	NA	TRBJ2-3	TGTGCCAGCAGCGGGGACCACAGGGGTCTAGATACGCAGTATTTT	CASSGDHRGLDTQYF
NA	TRBV7-9	NA	TRBJ2-1	TGTGCCAGCAGCTTCCCCTCGGGCAGGGGGGATCGGGATGAGCAGTTCTTC	CASSFPSGRGDRDEQFF
TRBD1	TRBV7-6	NA	TRBJ1-2	TGTGCCAGCAGCTCAGGACAGGGGTATGGCTACACCTTC	CASSSGQGYGYTF
TRBD2	TRBV9	once	TRBJ2-1	TGTGCCAGCAGCCAAAGCGGGGGGCTTTACAATGAGCAGTTCTTC	CASSQSGGLYNEQFF
NA	TRBV30	NA	TRBJ1-2	TGTGCCTGGAGTCCCACGACACAAATTAACTATGGCTACACCTTC	CAWSPTTQINYGYTF
NA	TRBV30	once	TRBJ1-6	TGTGCCTGGGAGAACTATTCACCCCTCCACTTT	CAWENYSPLHF
NA	TRBV7-6	NA	TRBJ2-7	TGTGCCAGCAGCTTAGTTAGCTCTGAGGGCGGAGGTGGGGAGCAGTACTTC	CASSLVSSEGGGGEQYF
TRBD1	TRBV7-9	NA	TRBJ1-2	TGTGCCAGCAGCCCCGGGACAGATCGGGGCGGCTACACCTTC	CASSPGTDRGGYTF
TRBD1	TRBV6-5	NA	TRBJ2-2	TGTGCCAACTCCGGACAGGGTAACACCGGGGAGCTGTTTTTT	CANSGQGNTGELFF
NA	TRBV2	few	TRBJ1-2	TGTGCCAGCAAAGTCGGGAACTATGGCTACACCTTC	CASKVGNYGYTF
NA	TRBV7-3	NA	TRBJ1-3	TGTGCCAGCAGCTTAGACAGTAGAAACACCATATATTTT	CASSLDSRNTIYF
TRBD1	TRBV9	NA	TRBJ1-2	TGTGCCAGCAGCGCCGACAGGGGTCCCAACTATGGCTACACCTTC	CASSADRGPNYGYTF
TRBD1	TRBV15	NA	TRBJ1-1	TGTGCCACCAGCTCTGGATGGGACAGGCAGAACACTGAAGCTTTCTTT	CATSSGWDRQNTEAFF
NA	TRBV5-4	NA	TRBJ1-2	TGTGCCAGCAGGCCCTTCGCCCAGGTCTTTAACTATGGCTACACCTTC	CASRPFAQVFNYGYTF
TRBD2	TRBV7-9	NA	TRBJ2-1	TGTGCCAGCAGCTTAAAAGGACCCAGGACTAGCGTTCCCAATGAGCAGTTCTTC	CASSLKGPRTSVPNEQFF
NA	TRBV21-1	NA	TRBJ1-2	TGTGCCAGCAGCACCCGACGGACAGGGGCATTAGATTATGGCTACACCTTC	CASSTRRTGALDYGYTF
NA	TRBV21-1	once	TRBJ2-7	TGTGCCAGCATACCAAACGGGGGACCCTTC	CASIPNGGPF
TRBD1	TRBV5-1	NA	TRBJ2-3	TGCGCCAGCAGCTTGGCACCGGGACAGGGTGGGGATACGCAGTATTTT	CASSLAPGQGGDTQYF
TRBD1	TRBV7-2	NA	TRBJ2-1	TGTGCCAGCAGCCGCAGTTCGACAGGGACTGAGCAGTTCTTC	CASSRSSTGTEQFF
TRBD1	TRBV5-1	NA	TRBJ2-3	TGCGCCAGCAGCTCATTCTCGGGGACAGGGTGGATTGGCGCAGATACGCAGTATTTT	CASSSFSGTGWIGADTQYF
TRBD1	TRBV6-5	NA	TRBJ1-3	TGTGCCAGCAGGAATCCACAGGGGGGAAACACCATATATTTT	CASRNPQGGNTIYF
NA	TRBV6-2/TRBV6-3	NA	TRBJ1-1	TGTGCCAGCAGTTACTCGTCAGTCACTGAAGCTTTCTTT	CASSYSSVTEAFF
NA	TRBV6-4	NA	TRBJ2-2	TGTGCCAGCAGTGTCAGACAGCTTACGAACACCGGGGAGCTGTTTTTT	CASSVRQLTNTGELFF
TRBD1	TRBV24-1	NA	TRBJ1-1	TGTGCCACCAGTGGTCGGAACCGGGACAGGTGTTTTGAAGCTTTCTTT	CATSGRNRDRCFEAFF
NA	TRBV19	NA	TRBJ1-2	TGTGCCAGTAGTCTAACGGGTGGCTACACCTTC	CASSLTGGYTF
NA	TRBV5-1	NA	TRBJ1-1	TGCGCCAGCAGCTCGGGCCCAGGGACTGTAAGAGCTGAAGCTTTCTTT	CASSSGPGTVRAEAFF
TRBD2	TRBV30	NA	TRBJ2-3	TGTGCCTGGAGTGTACGTGTAGCGGGGGGGCCTGATACGCAGTATTTT	CAWSVRVAGGPDTQYF
NA	TRBV9	NA	TRBJ2-7	TGTGCCAGCAGCGTGGCAGAAGTTTCCTACGAGCAGTACTTC	CASSVAEVSYEQYF
NA	TRBV30	NA	TRBJ1-3	TGTGCCTGGGGACAGCGCACGGACACCATATATTTT	CAWGQRTDTIYF
TRBD1	TRBV5-1	NA	TRBJ2-2	TGCGCCAGCAGCAAGGACAGGGAGATCGGGGAGCTGTTTTTT	CASSKDREIGELFF
NA	TRBV6-4	NA	TRBJ2-1	TGTGCCAGCGCCTCTACTAGCATCAATGAGCAGTTCTTC	CASASTSINEQFF
TRBD2	TRBV7-6	NA	TRBJ2-1	TGTGCCAGCAGGGGGGGGTCATCCTACAATGAGCAGTTCTTC	CASRGGSSYNEQFF
TRBD1	TRBV29-1	NA	TRBJ2-2	TGCAGCGCCAGGACAGGGGAGGACACCGGGGAGCTGTTTTTT	CSARTGEDTGELFF
NA	TRBV5-1	NA	TRBJ1-1	TGCGCCAGCAGCTTAACGAGTAACACTGAAGCTTTCTTT	CASSLTSNTEAFF
TRBD2	TRBV5-1	NA	TRBJ2-7	TGCGCCAGCAGCTTGGCCGGGGGGAGCGGAGGAGAGCAGTACTTC	CASSLAGGSGGEQYF